Listed below are T cell receptor beta chains from one sample, sequenced in a study of graft-versus-host responses after intestinal transplantation. The repertoire was sequenced with immunoSEQ multiplex PCR; TCRdb's copy has only in-frame clones and lacks some. The sample lists 20,000 to 25,000 clones; 55% to 70% were seen once. Specimen: alloreactive CD4+ T cells from a mixed lymphocyte reaction culture, collected before intestinal transplant. These receptor sequences come from a human patient who received an intestinal transplant. Both conserved end residues are trimmed from each CDR3. Not every row has a clone size; where given, it reads once, few, many or a size class.

J gene,clone size,V gene,CDR3 protein
TRBJ1-5,.,TRBV4-1,ASSRGQGNQPQH
TRBJ2-5,.,TRBV7-2,ASSLVRGTQY
TRBJ2-7,.,TRBV5-1,ASSGGLFYEQY
TRBJ2-7,few,TRBV21-1,ASSITGGGSYEQY
TRBJ1-1,few,TRBV2,ASSYRDGTEAF
TRBJ2-7,.,TRBV30,AWSVLDRRAYEQY
TRBJ2-3,few,TRBV5-1,ASSLGVGGLASDTQY
TRBJ1-4,medium-sized,TRBV5-1,ASSPEGQGGKKLF
TRBJ1-2,.,TRBV29-1,SVQANYGYT
TRBJ2-3,.,TRBV10-3,AISPSGSNTDTQY
TRBJ1-4,.,TRBV28,GTGQINEKLF
TRBJ1-4,.,TRBV10-3,AISEGGRIQGAEKLF
TRBJ2-1,.,TRBV9,ASSVRSGYNEQF
TRBJ1-2,.,TRBV10-1,ALSQGSDYGYT
TRBJ1-6,.,TRBV6-6,ASSYRNSPLH
TRBJ2-1,few,TRBV6-5,ASSYLLTGGDEQF
TRBJ1-1,few,TRBV29-1,SVEAFRTGETEAF
TRBJ2-1,.,TRBV6-5,ASSPQGLVYNEQF
TRBJ1-4,.,TRBV5-1,ASSLTGVVNEKLF
TRBJ1-5,few,TRBV1,TSSPGGPKH
TRBJ1-4,medium-sized,TRBV19,ASSNQSNRLNEKLF
TRBJ1-5,.,TRBV6-1,ASSAPRGNSNQPQH
TRBJ1-1,.,TRBV6-5,ASSFLRGQGAWAF
TRBJ1-3,.,TRBV6-6,ASQGARFAGNTIY
TRBJ2-1,.,TRBV28,ASSRTSGSGEQF
TRBJ2-5,.,TRBV2,ASRVQGATGETQY
TRBJ1-4,.,TRBV16,ASSQGPRWTNEKLF
TRBJ2-3,.,TRBV19,ASSRLAGVTDTQY
TRBJ1-5,few,TRBV18,ASSSTGSNQPQH
TRBJ2-1,few,TRBV5-6,ASSRRTSGITLPNNEQF
TRBJ2-3,.,TRBV19,ASRTSGSTDTQY
TRBJ1-2,.,TRBV6-5,ASARQGYGYT
TRBJ2-7,.,TRBV19,ASSDSYEQY
TRBJ2-7,.,TRBV5-1,ASSLAAGTAYEQY
TRBJ2-2,.,TRBV19,ASSPRTSGRVTGELF
TRBJ2-3,once,TRBV5-1,ASSLDMDSTTDTQY